The 8 T cell receptor beta chains below were found in one sample sequenced in a study of blood T cells in healthy people across ages. A sample-barcoded 5' primer and a J-beta primer mix were used in a second PCR of about 6 to 12 cycles. TCRdb analysed the 5' RACE reads with MiXCR anew, one entry per CDR3 protein. The sample yields approximately 600,000 distinct CDR3 sequences, roughly 53% seen once. The sequencing input was blood. These receptors came from a man aged 55 to 70 in good health.

V and J are TRBV13 and TRBJ1-6; a weak D match, TRBD1 (5 bases). V was trimmed by 5 bases and J by 3 bases, leaving 8 bases between them. CDR1 and CDR2 (germline): PRHDT, FYEKMQ (reference sequence). The CDR3 consists of 14 residues. The CDR3 DNA is TGTGCCAGCAGCCCCGACAGCTATAATTCACCCCTCCACTTT. Translated, it gives CASSPDSYNSPLHF. The full variable domain, in which reference TRBV13 and TRBJ1-6 provide the parts outside the CDR3, is AAGVIQSPRHLIKEKRETATLKCYPIPRHDTVYWYQQGPGQDPQFLISFYEKMQSDKGSIPDRFSAQQFSDYHSELNMSSLELGDSALYFCASSPDSYNSPLHFGNGTRLTVT.

CDR3 nucleotides: TGTGCCAGCACCACTCGTGAAGGGACCTATGGCTACACCTTC. It encodes CASTTREGTYGYTF. The rearrangement uses TRBV6-5 and TRBJ1-2; D is possibly TRBD1 (5 bases). Trimming removed 7 bases at V and 4 bases at J, with 16 bases between. Germline CDR1 and CDR2: MNHEY and SVGAGI. The CDR3 sequence is 14 residues long.

CDR3: CASSPTTGSGANVLTF. The CDR3 bases are TGCGCCAGCAGCCCAACCACAGGGTCTGGGGCCAACGTCCTGACTTTC. The genes are TRBV5-1 and TRBJ2-6, with D possibly being TRBD1 (6 bases). Per the germline V gene, CDR1 is SGHRS and CDR2 is YFSETQ. V was clipped by 4 bases and J by 1 base, with 12 bases between them. The CDR3 runs to 16 residues.

This clonotype occurred many times. The V gene is TRBV7-2, the J gene TRBJ1-5; the D is unclear. V gave up 1 base and J gave up 2 bases, with 6 bases separating them. CDR3 length: 14 residues. Per the germline V gene, CDR1 is SGHTA and CDR2 is FQGNSA. CDR3 bases: TGTGCCAGCAGCTTAGTATTGGGCAATCAGCCCCAGCATTTT. Protein product: CASSLVLGNQPQHF. Complete variable domain (other parts from reference TRBV7-2 and TRBJ1-5): GAGVSQSPSNKVTEKGKDVELRCDPISGHTALYWYRQSLGQGLEFLIYFQGNSAPDKSGLPSDRFSAERTGGSVSTLTIQRTQQEDSAVYLCASSLVLGNQPQHFGDGTRLSIL.

J is TRBJ2-3 and V is TRBV6-6; 12 bases align to TRBD1. The CDR3 has 16 residues. In germline, CDR1 is MNHNY, CDR2 SVGAGI (reference sequence). The V segment lost 5 bases and the J segment 7 bases; nucleotides outside the gene matches: 10. The CDR3 is CASSPPPGQGAHTQYF. In nucleotides, the CDR3 is TGTGCCAGCAGTCCTCCCCCGGGACAGGGGGCACATACGCAGTATTTT.

This clonotype showed up just a few times. The chain employs TRBV20-1 and TRBJ2-1; D is tentatively TRBD1 or TRBD2 (6 bases each). The germline gives CDR1 DFQATT, CDR2 SNEGSKA (reference sequence). The CDR3 sequence is 17 residues long. The V end was cut by 7 bases, the J end by 0 bases, with 22 bases between. The CDR3 bases are TGCAGTGTTCTTCGTGCCGGGGGCCAAAGCTCCTACAATGAGCAGTTCTTC. Translation gives CSVLRAGGQSSYNEQFF.

This clonotype was recorded only once. This chain joins TRBV6-1 and TRBJ2-1; 8 bases are a match to TRBD1. The CDR3 length is 18 residues. V lost 0 bases, J lost 0 bases, and 7 bases stayed unmatched. Looked up from germline, CDR1 is MNHNS and CDR2 is SASEGT. The CDR3 coding sequence is TGTGCCAGCAGTGAAGCTAGATCCGGGACAGGCTCCTACAATGAGCAGTTCTTC. Translating it yields CASSEARSGTGSYNEQFF.

This clonotype has a handful of counts. CDR3 DNA sequence: TGCAGCGTTGTATCTGGACGTCGAGCCACTGAAGCTTTCTTT. Translating gives CSVVSGRRATEAFF. The chain uses TRBV29-1 and TRBJ1-1, with D unresolved. Trimming stripped 4 bases from V and 4 bases from J, with 16 bases between. This CDR3 has 14 amino acids. Germline assignment: CDR1 SQVTM and CDR2 ANQGSEA.